These T cell receptor beta chains were read from a single sample in a study of shared clonotypes between healthy human individuals. TCRdb's table, derived via immunoSEQ multiplex PCR, lists solely in-frame clones and lacks some. The sample shows around 1,100,000 clones, roughly 77% of them seen only once. Material for sequencing was memory CD4+ T cells from PBMCs. These receptors were collected from a man between 18 and 29 years old in good health. Some clones in this sample may be carry-over from other donors' samples. Each CDR3 is given with its conserved first and last residue. The D gene is left open where the match is weak. Rows give clone size only sometimes, using once, few, many, or a class for an expanded clone.

>.|TRBJ2-7|.|TRBV11-1
TGCGCCAGCAGCTTAGAGGTAGCCACCTACGAGCAGTACTTC
CASSLEVATYEQYF
>.|TRBJ1-1|.|TRBV7-3
TGTGCCAGCAGTAACAGGGTGGGCACTGAAGCTTTCTTT
CASSNRVGTEAFF
>.|TRBJ2-7|.|TRBV5-1
TGCGCCAGCAGCCCAGCCCCTCTCGGGCAGGGCTACGAGCAGTACTTC
CASSPAPLGQGYEQYF
>TRBD2|TRBJ2-1|.|TRBV11-2
TGTGCCAGCAGCTCGCTCGGGGGGGAATACAATGAGCAGTTCTTC
CASSSLGGEYNEQFF
>.|TRBJ2-1|.|TRBV5-4
TGTGCCAGCAGCTTGGAGTGGGACTCGGCGCAGTTCTTC
CASSLEWDSAQFF
>.|TRBJ1-2|.|TRBV28
TGTGCCAGCAGTCTCCAAAATCAGGAGGGTGGCTACACCTTC
CASSLQNQEGGYTF
>.|TRBJ2-3|few|TRBV4-1
TGCGCCAGCAGCCAAGGGGCTACGCAGTATTTT
CASSQGATQYF
>TRBD2|TRBJ2-3|.|TRBV5-1
TGCGCCAGCAGCTTGGGGGCGGGAGCGCAGTATTTT
CASSLGAGAQYF
>.|TRBJ2-3|.|TRBV6-1
TGTGCCACAATGGTGATGGCAGGGGGGTCTGATACGCAGTATTTT
CATMVMAGGSDTQYF
>.|TRBJ2-5|once|TRBV4-3
TGCGCCAGCAGCCAAGATTGGCTAGCGGAGACCCAGTACTTC
CASSQDWLAETQYF
>.|TRBJ2-5|.|TRBV5-1
TGCGCCAGCAGCCGGGTTACCCAAGAGACCCAGTACTTC
CASSRVTQETQYF
>.|TRBJ1-2|.|TRBV19
TGTGCCAGTAGTAATGGCAGGCTTGCAGGCTACACCTTC
CASSNGRLAGYTF
>TRBD1|TRBJ2-7|.|TRBV30
TGTGCCTGGGGGCCGGGACAGGCCCCCTACGAGCAGTACTTC
CAWGPGQAPYEQYF
>.|TRBJ2-3|.|TRBV5-5
TGTGCCAGCAGCTTGATTGGAGGGGCCACAGATACGCAGTATTTT
CASSLIGGATDTQYF
>.|TRBJ2-7|.|TRBV2
TGTGCCAGCAGTGAAAGGTCGCCTCCGGGGGAGCAGTACTTC
CASSERSPPGEQYF
>TRBD1|TRBJ1-5|.|TRBV27
TGTGCCAGCAGTTCTTCCACAGGGGGACGTCAGCCCCAGCATTTT
CASSSSTGGRQPQHF
>TRBD2|TRBJ2-7|.|TRBV5-5
TGTGCCAGCAGCACCGGGACTAGCGGGACTTACGAGCAGTACTTC
CASSTGTSGTYEQYF
>TRBD1|TRBJ2-5|.|TRBV5-1
TGCGCCAGCAGCTTGGTCCCGACAGGGCCGGGAGAGACCCAGTACTTC
CASSLVPTGPGETQYF
>.|TRBJ2-3|.|TRBV11-2
TGTGCCAGCAGCTTAGGAGGGGGGGCAGATACGCAGTATTTT
CASSLGGGADTQYF
>.|TRBJ2-7|few|TRBV7-2
TGTGCCAGCAGCTTATTGCAGTCGGTTGGGCCGTACTTC
CASSLLQSVGPYF
>.|TRBJ2-5|once|TRBV5-1
TGCGCCAGCTCCATCCCCATGGGAGAGACCCAGTACTTC
CASSIPMGETQYF
>.|TRBJ2-5|.|TRBV5-1
TGCGCCAGCAGCCAGTTCCGGGACTCAAAATCGGAGACCCAGTACTTC
CASSQFRDSKSETQYF
>.|TRBJ2-7|.|TRBV28
TGTGCCAGCAGTTCCCCTTGGGTCGAAGACAAAACACCCTCGGACGAGCAGTACTTC
CASSSPWVEDKTPSDEQYF
>TRBD1|TRBJ1-2|few|TRBV7-8
TGTGCCAGCAGCTTACAGGGGGCGATTGGCTACACCTTC
CASSLQGAIGYTF
>.|TRBJ2-1|.|TRBV2
TGTGCCAGCAGTGGGACAGGACTAAATGAGCAGTTCTTC
CASSGTGLNEQFF
>.|TRBJ1-3|.|TRBV7-9
TGTGCCAGCAGCCCGTCAGGGGCCGGAAACACCATATATTTT
CASSPSGAGNTIYF
>.|TRBJ1-3|.|TRBV6-6
TGTGCCAGCAGTTACGCTGGAAACACCATATATTTT
CASSYAGNTIYF
>.|TRBJ1-2|.|TRBV28
TGTGCCAGCACCTGGGGGCAGTACTATGGCTACACCTTC
CASTWGQYYGYTF
>.|TRBJ1-4|.|TRBV11-2
TGTGCCAGCAGCATCGCGGGCGAAAAACTGTTTTTT
CASSIAGEKLFF
>.|TRBJ2-2|.|TRBV10-1
TGCGCCAGCAGTATCAGGAACACCGGGGAGCTGTTTTTT
CASSIRNTGELFF
>.|TRBJ1-2|.|TRBV7-2
TGTGCCAGCGCCCCAGGAAGGATTAACTATGGCTACACCTTC
CASAPGRINYGYTF
>.|TRBJ2-5|.|TRBV2
TGTGCCAGCAGTCGGGACTACCAAGAGACCCAGTACTTC
CASSRDYQETQYF
>TRBD1|TRBJ1-5|.|TRBV6-1
TGTGCCAGCGAGACAGGGGGCGATCAGCCCCAGCATTTT
CASETGGDQPQHF
>TRBD2|TRBJ2-3|.|TRBV9
TGTGCCAGCAGCGTAGGTCTAGCGGCTAGCACAGATACGCAGTATTTT
CASSVGLAASTDTQYF
>TRBD2|TRBJ2-3|.|TRBV5-1
TGCGCCAGCAGCTCCGGACTAGCTACCAGCACAGATACGCAGTATTTT
CASSSGLATSTDTQYF
>TRBD1|TRBJ1-1|few|TRBV10-1
TGCGCCAGCAGGGGGACAGGGACCACTGAAGCTTTCTTT
CASRGTGTTEAFF
>.|TRBJ2-5|.|TRBV11-2
TGTGCCAGCAGCTTAGACGGGCCTCATGGGACCCAGTACTTC
CASSLDGPHGTQYF
>.|TRBJ2-7|.|TRBV11-2
TGTGCCAGCAGCTTAATCAGGGACAAGACCTACGAGCAGTACTTC
CASSLIRDKTYEQYF
>.|TRBJ2-5|.|TRBV20-1
TGCAGCTTCGAGGGAGTGGAGACCCAGTACTTC
CSFEGVETQYF
>.|TRBJ1-3|many|TRBV7-8
TGTGCCAGCAGTCCACAGACAGTCTCTGGAAACACCATATATTTT
CASSPQTVSGNTIYF
>TRBD2|TRBJ2-1|.|TRBV5-1
TGCGCCAGCAGCTTGGCCCCTAGCGGATCTCCGGAAAAGTTCTTC
CASSLAPSGSPEKFF
>TRBD2|TRBJ2-5|.|TRBV5-1
TGCGCCAGCAGCCAACTAGCGGGAGGGAATCAAGAGACCCAGTACTTC
CASSQLAGGNQETQYF
>TRBD2|TRBJ2-2|.|TRBV7-2
TGTGCCAGCAGGTTAGGTGGAGTAGCGGGAGGAGCCGGGGAGCTGTTTTTT
CASRLGGVAGGAGELFF
>TRBD1|TRBJ2-2|.|TRBV7-3
TGTGCCAGCAGCTCACGACAGGGGGTGGGAACCGGGGAGCTGTTTTTT
CASSSRQGVGTGELFF
>.|TRBJ1-3|.|TRBV7-2
TGTGCCAGCAGCTTAGAGGGCAGGGGAGGAAGGCTCTCTGGAAACACCATATATTTT
CASSLEGRGGRLSGNTIYF
>TRBD2|TRBJ2-5|.|TRBV5-4
TGTGCCAGCAGCTTACTTAGCGGGAGAGGGCGAGAGACCCAGTACTTC
CASSLLSGRGRETQYF
>.|TRBJ1-2|few|TRBV6-1
TGTGCCAGCAGTGAGGGGGGCGCTAACTATGGCTACACCTTC
CASSEGGANYGYTF
>.|TRBJ1-3|.|TRBV30
TGTGCCTGGAGTGTACAGGCTGGAAACACCATATATTTT
CAWSVQAGNTIYF
>.|TRBJ2-3|.|TRBV30
TGTGCCTGGACAGGCGGGGAAAGCACAGATACGCAGTATTTT
CAWTGGESTDTQYF
>TRBD2|TRBJ2-5|few|TRBV6-6
TGTGCCAGCAGTTCCGGGGCATCGGGGGGGACCCAGTACTTC
CASSSGASGGTQYF
>.|TRBJ2-2|.|TRBV29-1
TGCAGCGTTAACACCGGGCAGGCGAACACCGGGGAGCTGTTTTTT
CSVNTGQANTGELFF
>TRBD1|TRBJ1-5|.|TRBV5-1
TGCGCCAGCAGCCCGGGACAGAGCAATCAGCCCCAGCATTTT
CASSPGQSNQPQHF
>.|TRBJ2-1|.|TRBV6-5
TGTGCCAGCAGCTCCCCCGCGGTCAATGAGCAGTTCTTC
CASSSPAVNEQFF